Below, one T cell receptor beta chain is given with its context. Its antigen is unknown. Sorted-subset replicate PCRs used around 220 ng DNA, tens of thousands of T cell genomes. Using immunoSEQ multiplex PCR, the repertoire was profiled, and TCRdb retains in-frame clones only, with some absent. This table holds roughly 410,000 clones, 95% to 97% found once. This CDR3 is built from 14 residues. Looked up from germline, CDR1 is SGHVS and CDR2 is FNYEAQ. Trimming removed 5 bases from V and 2 bases from J, with 12 bases in between. These data belong to a study of shared clonotypes between healthy human individuals. Every donor was a Caucasian adult from Nashville, Tennessee. Study-wide findings and caveats: For naive CD4 cells, around 5.1% of clonotypes were shared across a handful of donors.

The sequenced sample consisted of memory CD8+ T cells sorted from blood. The subset was: CD45RO+ cells pooled with CCR7-negative TemRA cells. The chain links TRBV7-6 to TRBJ2-5, with no clear D. The sequence derives from a man aged 25-45 years in good health. The CDR3 sequence is CASSQYHRQETQYF. The CDR3 DNA reads as TGTGCCAGCAGCCAATATCACAGACAAGAGACCCAGTACTTC.